The next 30 T cell receptor beta chains were all read from a single sample in a study of vaccination effects on CD4 cells after COVID-19. Expansion of antigen-specific CD4+ T cells with viral peptide pools was carried out by the ViraFEST assay before sequencing. CD4+ T cell isolation took place after about 11 days of culture. Of the BNT162b2 and mRNA-1273 vaccines, participants received two doses of one or the other. Libraries were prepared by immunoSEQ multiplex PCR; TCRdb keeps only in-frame clonotypes and omits some of them. The sample lists 25,000 to 30,000 clones, 70% to 75% occurring once. These receptors have no identified antigens. This sample comprised CD4+ T cells from PBMCs cultured with HCoV-NL63 spike peptides, obtained after COVID-19 vaccination. All receptors derive from a human donor who received a COVID-19 vaccine.

This rearrangement joins TRBV10-1 to TRBJ2-1; a weak D match, TRBD2 (6 bases). The V and J ends lost 0 bases and 6 bases respectively, with 18 bases between them. The CDR3 is 17 residues long. Germline CDR1 reads WNHNN; CDR2 reads SYGVQD (reference sequence). The CDR3 spells CASSESRGGIEGNEQFF. CDR3 bases: TGCGCCAGCAGTGAGTCTCGGGGCGGGATAGAGGGCAATGAGCAGTTCTTC.

This chain connects TRBV10-1 to TRBJ2-1, with a weak D call TRBD2 (5 bases). In germline, CDR1 is WNHNN, CDR2 SYGVQD (reference sequence). V lost 4 bases, J lost 5 bases, and 15 bases lay in between. The CDR3 spans 15 residues. In DNA, the CDR3 is TGCGCCAGCAGTGGAAGAGGGCTAGAGCACAATGAGCAGTTCTTC. Translating it yields CASSGRGLEHNEQFF.

This chain joins TRBV5-6 and TRBJ2-7; D not resolved. This CDR3 is built from 16 residues. V lost 2 bases to trimming and J lost 0 bases, with 15 bases between them. Looked up from germline, CDR1 is SGHDT and CDR2 is YYEEEE. CDR3 sequence reads: CASSLEGYGDSYEQYF. CDR3 in DNA: TGTGCCAGCAGCTTAGAAGGGTACGGTGACTCCTACGAGCAGTACTTC.

J is TRBJ2-7 and V is TRBV19; 7 bases agree with TRBD1. The length of the CDR3 is 14 residues. The ends lost 6 bases at V and 3 bases at J; junction bases unmatched: 8. Germline V gives CDR1 LNHDA, CDR2 SQIVND (reference sequence). Here the CDR3 reads CASSNHGQDYEQYF. The CDR3 coding sequence is TGTGCCAGTAGCAACCACGGACAGGACTACGAGCAGTACTTC.

The chain employs TRBV7-6 and TRBJ2-7; 10 bases are a match to TRBD2. The CDR3 sequence is 16 residues long. Germline loops: CDR1 SGHVS, CDR2 FNYEAQ. After removal of 5 bases from V and 5 bases from J, the junction contained 12 bases not matched to a gene. CDR3 nucleotide sequence: TGTGCCAGCAGCCCTGTAGGGGTAGCGGGAGGAAACGAGCAGTACTTC. Its translation: CASSPVGVAGGNEQYF. Variable domain in full (rest from reference TRBV7-6 and TRBJ2-7): GAGVSQSPRYKVTKRGQDVALRCDPISGHVSLYWYRQALGQGPEFLTYFNYEAQQDKSGLPNDRFSAERPEGSISTLTIQRTEQRDSAMYRCASSPVGVAGGNEQYFGPGTRLTVT.

The chain is built from TRBV5-6 and TRBJ2-6; a possible D gene is TRBD1 (6 bases). V shed 3 bases and J shed 0 bases, with 16 bases lying between them. CDR1 is SGHDT and CDR2 is YYEEEE in the germline V gene. The CDR3 is 18 amino acids. CDR3 DNA: TGTGCCAGCAGCTCAACCGGGACACTAGGCTCTGGGGCCAACGTCCTGACTTTC. This translates into CASSSTGTLGSGANVLTF. Complete variable domain (other parts from reference TRBV5-6 and TRBJ2-6): DAGVTQSPTHLIKTRGQQVTLRCSPKSGHDTVSWYQQALGQGPQFIFQYYEEEERQRGNFPDRFSGHQFPNYSSELNVNALLLGDSALYLCASSSTGTLGSGANVLTFGAGSRLTVL.

The genes are TRBV6-5 and TRBJ1-4; 8 nucleotides match TRBD1. Germline CDR1 and CDR2: MNHEY and SVGAGI. This CDR3 spans 14 amino acids. Trimming took 6 bases from V and 10 from J; bases not matched to a gene: 10. CDR3 in DNA: TGTGCCAGCAGCCCGGGACAGGCCCGGGGAAAACTGTTTTTT. This encodes CASSPGQARGKLFF.

This chain links TRBV2 with TRBJ1-1; D might be TRBD1 (5 bases). Trimming stripped 10 bases from V and 3 bases from J, with 24 bases between. In germline, CDR1 is SNHLY, CDR2 FYNNEI. The CDR3 is 16 amino acids. The CDR3 here is CATPPSTSGGYTEAFF. CDR3 nucleotide sequence: TGTGCCACCCCTCCATCCACATCCGGGGGATACACTGAAGCTTTCTTT.

This chain links TRBV12-3 or TRBV12-4 with TRBJ1-1; maybe TRBD1 (6 bases). Between the trimmed V and J ends, which lost 1 base and 11 bases, there was a span of 11 bases. This CDR3 has 12 residues. The CDR3 DNA is TGTGCCAGCAGTTTAGTTGAGACAGGCGCTTTCTTT. Translated: CASSLVETGAFF.

This clone has only a few counts. The genes are TRBV2 and TRBJ1-1; D ambiguous. V was trimmed by 2 bases and J by 5 bases, leaving 9 bases between them. The CDR3 consists of 13 residues. CDR1 SNHLY and CDR2 FYNNEI come from the germline V gene. As DNA, the CDR3 is TGTGCCAGCAGTGAAATTGAGAGAACTGAAGCTTTCTTT. The encoded protein is CASSEIERTEAFF.

This clone was counted a single time. This chain uses TRBV14 with TRBJ2-7; TRBD2 matches at 8 bases. This CDR3 is built from 15 residues. The J segment lost 4 bases and the V segment lost 3 bases, leaving 8 bases of the junction unmatched. CDR1 is SGHDN and CDR2 is FVKESK in the germline V gene. CDR3 sequence: CASSHRAGVAYEQYF. In nucleotides, the CDR3 is TGTGCCAGCAGCCATAGAGCGGGAGTAGCTTACGAGCAGTACTTC.

This clone was found a few times. This chain uses TRBV19 with TRBJ2-7, with D perhaps TRBD2 (6 bases). V shed 6 bases and J shed 3 bases, with 15 bases lying between them. This CDR3 spans 14 amino acids. Germline CDR1 LNHDA, CDR2 SQIVND (reference sequence). The chain's CDR3 is CASSRRTGDYEQYF. CDR3 sequence (DNA): TGTGCCAGTAGCCGGAGGACGGGGGACTACGAGCAGTACTTC.

The chain has TRBV5-1 and TRBJ2-5, with TRBD1 matching over 9 bases. Trimming cost V 4 bases and J 5 bases; bases outside gene matches: 12. CDR1 is SGHRS, CDR2 YFSETQ, per germline. CDR3 size: 16 residues. The CDR3, as DNA: TGCGCCAGCAGCCCACTCGCCGGGACAGGGATGGAGACCCAGTACTTC. Its translation is CASSPLAGTGMETQYF.

This clone has only a few counts. The chain joins TRBV6-5 to TRBJ1-1; D is ambiguous. Germline V gene data show CDR1 as MNHEY and CDR2 as SVGAGI. V was cut by 6 bases and J by 0 bases, with 8 bases left in between. The CDR3 contains 13 residues. In DNA form, the CDR3 reads TGTGCCAGCAGCAACCAGATGAACACTGAAGCTTTCTTT. It codes for CASSNQMNTEAFF.

As regards this clone: One end of the junction is discordant with germline, which a read error may explain. The chain employs TRBV5-4 and TRBJ2-7; the match to TRBD1 covers 7 bases. The CDR3 has 12 amino acids. Germline CDR1 reads SGHNT; CDR2 reads YYREEE (reference sequence). The DNA for the CDR3 is TGTGCCAGCAGCCTCCCTTCCGGGACAGAGTCCTTC. Translation gives CASSLPSGTESF.

CDR3 loop: CASSVSGQETQYF. In DNA form, the CDR3 reads TGTGCCAGCAGTGTCTCGGGGCAAGAGACCCAGTACTTC. V usage is TRBV2 and J usage is TRBJ2-5; D is possibly TRBD2 (5 bases). The CDR3 covers 13 residues. Trimming pared 4 bases from V and 2 bases from J, leaving 8 bases between. Germline assignment: CDR1 SNHLY and CDR2 FYNNEI. Drawing the rest from reference TRBV2 and TRBJ2-5, the complete variable domain is EPEVTQTPSHQVTQMGQEVILRCVPISNHLYFYWYRQILGQKVEFLVSFYNNEISEKSEIFDDQFSVERPDGSNFTLKIRSTKLEDSAMYFCASSVSGQETQYFGPGTRLLVL.

This clone has only a few counts. The J gene is TRBJ1-2, the V gene TRBV18; D unresolved. The CDR3 totals 13 residues. Germline V gene lookup returns CDR1 KGHSH and CDR2 LQKENI. Trimming cost V 3 bases and J 8 bases, with 13 bases left between them. The CDR3 sequence is CASSPDGWEGYTF. The CDR3 DNA is TGTGCCAGCTCACCCGACGGCTGGGAGGGCTACACCTTC.

The chain employs TRBV9 and TRBJ2-6; D may be TRBD2 (5 bases). In germline, CDR1 is SGDLS, CDR2 YYNGEE. The CDR3 is 16 amino acids. The V gene lost 4 bases and the J gene lost 0 bases, with 11 bases spanning the gap. The CDR3: CASSPPGVSGANVLTF. The CDR3 DNA follows: TGTGCCAGCAGCCCACCCGGGGTCTCTGGGGCCAACGTCCTGACTTTC.

This clone has a handful of counts. V usage is TRBV27 and J usage is TRBJ1-2, with D perhaps matching TRBD1 (5 bases). The length of the CDR3 is 13 residues. Trimming cost V 3 bases and J 3 bases, with 8 bases left between them. The germline V gene encodes CDR1 MNHEY and CDR2 SMNVEV (reference sequence). The CDR3 bases are TGTGCCAGCAGTTTCAAGGGACACTATGGCTACACCTTC. Translation: CASSFKGHYGYTF.

The genes are TRBV5-1 and TRBJ1-1, with 8 bases matching TRBD1. The CDR3 consists of 14 residues. J was trimmed by 7 bases and V by 0 bases; bases with no gene match: 5. Germline-derived CDR1 and CDR2 are SGHRS and YFSETQ. The CDR3 DNA sequence: TGCGCCAGCAGCTTGGGGCAGGGGGCGGATGAAGCTTTCTTT. As protein: CASSLGQGADEAFF.

This clone was observed a single time. The chain has TRBV4-2 and TRBJ1-6; possibly TRBD1 for D (6 bases). Germline V CDR1 and CDR2: LGHNA, YNFKEQ. CDR3 length: 16 residues. Trimming removed 2 bases from V and 8 bases from J, with 16 bases in between. The CDR3 DNA follows: TGTGCCAGCAGCCAAAGGCAGGGGATGTTGGATTCACCCCTCCACTTT. Translating gives CASSQRQGMLDSPLHF.

The chain combines TRBV9 with TRBJ1-4; D is ambiguous. The CDR3 length is 15 residues. V dropped 1 base and J dropped 0 bases, with 7 bases sitting between them. Germline V gives CDR1 SGDLS, CDR2 YYNGEE. CDR3 loop: CASSVRATTNEKLFF. CDR3 coding DNA: TGTGCCAGCAGCGTAAGGGCAACAACTAATGAAAAACTGTTTTTT.

The chain has TRBV5-1 and TRBJ2-2, with 8 bases lining up with TRBD2. The CDR3 spans 18 residues. Germline CDR1 is SGHRS and CDR2 is YFSETQ. V trimming: 5 bases; J trimming: 2 bases; junction bases outside the gene matches: 14. CDR3 sequence reads: CASRPQVGSGTNTGELFF. The CDR3 DNA reads TGCGCCAGCAGGCCTCAAGTCGGTAGCGGGACCAACACCGGGGAGCTGTTTTTT.

The genes are TRBV7-8 and TRBJ2-3; D may be TRBD1 or TRBD2 (5 bases each). V lost 4 bases to trimming and J lost 2 bases, with 10 bases between them. Germline CDR1 reads SGHVS; CDR2 reads FQNEAQ. The CDR3 extends over 14 amino acids. CDR3 protein: CASSWGLPTDTQYF. The CDR3 nucleotides are TGTGCCAGCAGCTGGGGGTTACCCACAGATACGCAGTATTTT.

The chain uses TRBV30 and TRBJ1-4, with 7 bases fitting TRBD1. Unmatched junction bases numbered 2, after V lost 3 bases and J lost 7 bases. Germline-derived CDR1 and CDR2 are GTSNPN and SVGIG (reference sequence). The CDR3 runs 12 residues. CDR3 nucleotides: TGTGCCTGGAGCCAGGGGGTTGAAAAACTGTTTTTT. It is translated as CAWSQGVEKLFF. Full variable domain (outside the CDR3, taken from reference TRBV30 and TRBJ1-4): SQTIHQWPATLVQPVGSPLSLECTVEGTSNPNLYWYRQAAGRGLQLLFYSVGIGQISSEVPQNLSASRPQDRQFILSSKKLLLSDSGFYLCAWSQGVEKLFFGSGTQLSVL.

The genes are TRBV11-2 and TRBJ1-3; D is perhaps TRBD1 (5 bases). The CDR3 runs to 16 residues. Trimming removed 2 bases at V and 0 bases at J, with 11 bases between. Germline-derived CDR1 and CDR2 are SGHAT and FQNNGV. The CDR3, as DNA: TGTGCCAGCAGCTTATGGCAGGGTCGCTCTGGAAACACCATATATTTT. The encoded protein is CASSLWQGRSGNTIYF.

This clone is a singleton in its sample. The CDR3 nucleotides are TGTGCCAGCAGCCTAGACAGGAACACTGAAGCTTTCTTT. It yields the protein CASSLDRNTEAFF. The chain recombines TRBV6-4 with TRBJ1-1; the D gene is possibly TRBD1 (5 bases). Germline CDR1 MRHNA, CDR2 SNTAGT. V gave up 6 bases and J gave up 1 base, with 9 bases separating them. This CDR3 is built from 13 residues.

The sample holds a few counts of this clone. The chain combines TRBV18 with TRBJ1-1; TRBD1 is a possible D gene (6 bases). The germline V and J ends were trimmed by 5 bases and 8 bases, with 15 bases remaining between them. Germline loops: CDR1 KGHSH, CDR2 LQKENI. The CDR3 covers 13 residues. CDR3 region: CASSYREVVEAFF. CDR3 coding DNA: TGTGCCAGCTCATACAGGGAAGTGGTGGAAGCTTTCTTT.

V is TRBV5-4 and J is TRBJ2-6, with 9 positions matching TRBD1. This CDR3 contains 16 residues. Germline trimming cut 5 bases from V and 3 bases from J; bases unmatched to any gene: 6. Germline CDR1 is SGHNT and CDR2 is YYREEE (reference sequence). The DNA of the CDR3 is TGTGCCAGCAGGGGGACAGGGAGAGGTGGGGCCAACGTCCTGACTTTC. Translation: CASRGTGRGGANVLTF.

This clone appeared once. The J gene is TRBJ2-3, the V gene TRBV4-1, with TRBD2 matching 8 bases. Unmatched junction bases numbered 8, after V lost 3 bases and J lost 0 bases. CDR3 size: 17 residues. CDR1 and CDR2 from the germline V gene are MGHRA and YSYEKL. CDR3 region: CASSQRGGGTSTDTQYF. The CDR3 DNA reads TGCGCCAGCAGCCAGCGGGGCGGGGGGACTAGCACAGATACGCAGTATTTT.